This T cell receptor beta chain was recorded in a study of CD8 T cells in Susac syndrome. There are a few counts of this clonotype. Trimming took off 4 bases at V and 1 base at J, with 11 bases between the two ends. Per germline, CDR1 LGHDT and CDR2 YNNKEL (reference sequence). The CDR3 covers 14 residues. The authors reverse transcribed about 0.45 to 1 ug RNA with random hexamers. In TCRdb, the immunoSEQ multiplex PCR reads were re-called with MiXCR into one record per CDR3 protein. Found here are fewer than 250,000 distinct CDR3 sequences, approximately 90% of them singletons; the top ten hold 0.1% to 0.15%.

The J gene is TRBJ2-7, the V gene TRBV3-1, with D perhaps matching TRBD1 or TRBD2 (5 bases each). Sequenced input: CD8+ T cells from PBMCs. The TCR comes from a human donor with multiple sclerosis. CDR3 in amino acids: CASSLGTVSYEQYF. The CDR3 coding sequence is TGTGCCAGCAGCCTCGGGACGGTGTCCTACGAGCAGTACTTC.